This T cell receptor beta chain was sequenced during a study of blood T cell repertoires in COVID-19. Turning to the study itself: The United States, Italy and Spain supplied acute and convalescent COVID-19 samples. Nucleic acid was either cDNA or gDNA, and it came from T cells, B-cell-depleted T cells, or PBMCs.

Seattle's enrolled individuals joined amid active infection and were then monitored longitudinally. This CDR3 is built from 13 residues. In germline, CDR1 is ENHRY, CDR2 SYGVKD. With 2 bases removed from V and 2 bases from J, the gap between germline ends came to 6 bases. Authors' methods: Researchers report that nucleated cell counts were estimated from reference gene primer amplification. Sequencing used immunoSEQ multiplex PCR; TCRdb keeps in-frame clones, though not all of them. V and J calls plus clone size are reproduced from that table; the DNA served to infer D and trimming. The data hold 250,000 to 300,000 clones, with 75% to 90% observed a single time.

Sequencing used peripheral blood. The clonotype was recovered from an older woman with COVID-19, enrolled during active disease. The gene calls are TRBV10-3 and TRBJ2-5; no firm D call. In DNA, the CDR3 is TGTGCCATCAGTGAGACCACTCAAGAGACCCAGTACTTC. Translating it yields CAISETTQETQYF.